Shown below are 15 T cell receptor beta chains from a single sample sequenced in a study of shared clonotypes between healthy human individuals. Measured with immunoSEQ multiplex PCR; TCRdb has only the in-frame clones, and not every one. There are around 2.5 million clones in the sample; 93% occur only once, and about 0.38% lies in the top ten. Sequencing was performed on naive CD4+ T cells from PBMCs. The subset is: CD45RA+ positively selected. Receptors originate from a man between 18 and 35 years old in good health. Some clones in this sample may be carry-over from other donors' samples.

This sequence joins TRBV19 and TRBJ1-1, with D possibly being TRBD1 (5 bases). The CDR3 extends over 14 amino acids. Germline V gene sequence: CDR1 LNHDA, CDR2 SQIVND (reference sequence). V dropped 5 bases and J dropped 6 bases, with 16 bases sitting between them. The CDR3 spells CASSLRDGGAEAFF. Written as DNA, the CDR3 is TGTGCCAGTAGTCTCCGGGACGGTGGCGCTGAAGCTTTCTTT. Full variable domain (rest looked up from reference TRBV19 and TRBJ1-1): DGGITQSPKYLFRKEGQNVTLSCEQNLNHDAMYWYRQDPGQGLRLIYYSQIVNDFQKGDIAEGYSVSREKKESFPLTVTSAQKNPTAFYLCASSLRDGGAEAFFGQGTRLTVV.

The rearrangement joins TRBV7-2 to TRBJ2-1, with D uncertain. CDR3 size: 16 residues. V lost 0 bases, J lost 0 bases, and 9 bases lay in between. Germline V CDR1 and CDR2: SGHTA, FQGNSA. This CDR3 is CASSLADLLSYNEQFF. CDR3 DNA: TGTGCCAGCAGCTTAGCGGATCTCCTCTCCTACAATGAGCAGTTCTTC.

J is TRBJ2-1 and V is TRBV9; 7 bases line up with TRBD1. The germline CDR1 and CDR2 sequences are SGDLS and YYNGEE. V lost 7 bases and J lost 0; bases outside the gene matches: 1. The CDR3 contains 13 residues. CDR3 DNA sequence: TGTGCCAGCCCAGGGGGCTCCTACAATGAGCAGTTCTTC. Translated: CASPGGSYNEQFF.

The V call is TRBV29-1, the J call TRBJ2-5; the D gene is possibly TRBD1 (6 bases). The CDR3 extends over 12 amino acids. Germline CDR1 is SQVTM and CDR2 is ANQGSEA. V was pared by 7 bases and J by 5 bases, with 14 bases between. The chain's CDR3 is CSGRTGFETQYF. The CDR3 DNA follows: TGCAGCGGGAGAACAGGGTTCGAGACCCAGTACTTC.

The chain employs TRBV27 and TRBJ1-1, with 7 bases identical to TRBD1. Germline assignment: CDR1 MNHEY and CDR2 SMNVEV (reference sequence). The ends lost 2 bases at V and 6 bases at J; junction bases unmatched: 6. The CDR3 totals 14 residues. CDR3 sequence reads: CASSLRGRGAEAFF. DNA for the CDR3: TGTGCCAGCAGTTTAAGGGGGCGCGGGGCTGAAGCTTTCTTT.

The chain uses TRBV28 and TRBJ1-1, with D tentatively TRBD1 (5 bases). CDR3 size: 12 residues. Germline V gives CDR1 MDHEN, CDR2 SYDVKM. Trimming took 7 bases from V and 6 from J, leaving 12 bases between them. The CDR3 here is CASTGNLAEAFF. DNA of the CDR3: TGTGCCAGCACAGGGAATTTGGCTGAAGCTTTCTTT.

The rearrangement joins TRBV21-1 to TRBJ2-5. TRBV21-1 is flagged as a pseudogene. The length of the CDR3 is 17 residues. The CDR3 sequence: CASSKYYGTYQQETQYF. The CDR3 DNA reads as TGTGCCAGCAGCAAATATTATGGCACTTATCAACAAGAGACCCAGTACTTC.

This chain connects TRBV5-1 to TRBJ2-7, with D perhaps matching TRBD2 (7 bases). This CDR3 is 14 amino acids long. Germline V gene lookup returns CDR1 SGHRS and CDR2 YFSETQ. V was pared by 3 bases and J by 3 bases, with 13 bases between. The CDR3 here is CASSSGGAGYEQYF. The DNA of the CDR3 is TGCGCCAGCAGCTCTGGGGGGGCAGGCTACGAGCAGTACTTC.

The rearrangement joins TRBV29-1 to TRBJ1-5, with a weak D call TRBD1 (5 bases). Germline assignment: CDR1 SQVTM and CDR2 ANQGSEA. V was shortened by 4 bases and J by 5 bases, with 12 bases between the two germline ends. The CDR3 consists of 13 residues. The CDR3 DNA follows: TGCAGCGTTGGGGGGACCCCTGATCAGCCCCAGCATTTT. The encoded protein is CSVGGTPDQPQHF.

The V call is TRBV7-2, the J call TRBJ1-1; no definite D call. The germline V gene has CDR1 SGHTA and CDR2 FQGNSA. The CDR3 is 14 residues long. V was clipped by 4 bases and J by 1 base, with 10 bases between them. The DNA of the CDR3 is TGTGCCAGCAGCTCCGGTAGCCCGAACACTGAAGCTTTCTTT. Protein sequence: CASSSGSPNTEAFF.

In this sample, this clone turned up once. CDR3 sequence: CASSLEGDSPLHF. The CDR3 nucleotides are TGTGCCAGCAGCTTAGAGGGTGATTCACCCCTCCACTTT. The chain links TRBV11-3 to TRBJ1-6; the D is unclear. The germline CDR1 and CDR2 sequences are SGHNT and YENEEA. Trimming took 0 bases from V and 8 from J, leaving 5 bases between them. There are 13 residues in the CDR3.

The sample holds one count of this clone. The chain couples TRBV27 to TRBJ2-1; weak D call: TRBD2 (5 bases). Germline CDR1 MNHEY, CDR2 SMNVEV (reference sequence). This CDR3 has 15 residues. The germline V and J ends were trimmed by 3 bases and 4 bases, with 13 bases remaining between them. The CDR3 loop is CASSFLFSEYNEQFF. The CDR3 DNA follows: TGTGCCAGCAGTTTTCTTTTTAGCGAGTACAATGAGCAGTTCTTC.

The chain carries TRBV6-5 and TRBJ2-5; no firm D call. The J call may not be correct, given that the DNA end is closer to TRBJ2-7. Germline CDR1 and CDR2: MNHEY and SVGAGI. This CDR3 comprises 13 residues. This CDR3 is CASSYSSEYEQYF. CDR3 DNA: TGTGCCAGCAGTTACTCCAGCGAATACGAGCAGTACTTC.

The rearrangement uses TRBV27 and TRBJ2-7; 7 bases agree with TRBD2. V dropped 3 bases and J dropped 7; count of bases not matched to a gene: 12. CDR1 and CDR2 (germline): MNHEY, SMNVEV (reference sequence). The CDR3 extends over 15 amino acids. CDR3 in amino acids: CASSFAASGRREQYF. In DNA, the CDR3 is TGTGCCAGCAGTTTCGCTGCCTCCGGGAGGAGGGAGCAGTACTTC.

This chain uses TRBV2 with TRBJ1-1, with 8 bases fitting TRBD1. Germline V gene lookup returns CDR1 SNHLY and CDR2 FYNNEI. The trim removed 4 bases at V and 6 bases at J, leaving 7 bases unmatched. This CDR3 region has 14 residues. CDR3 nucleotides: TGTGCCAGCAGTGCCGGGACAGGAGGGGCTGAAGCTTTCTTT. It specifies CASSAGTGGAEAFF.